This T cell receptor (beta chain) comes out of a study of CD8 T cells in Susac syndrome. The CDR3 spans 17 residues. V was clipped by 6 bases and J by 5 bases; unmatched bases: 17. Germline CDR1 reads MDHEN; CDR2 reads SYDVKM. Reverse transcription of roughly 0.45 to 1 ug RNA used random hexamers. Via MiXCR, TCRdb re-called the immunoSEQ multiplex PCR reads, giving one row per CDR3 protein. The table lists approximately 87,000 distinct CDR3 sequences, 90% to 97% of them singletons, with around 0.41% in the top ten. The chain is built from TRBV28 and TRBJ2-7, with 9 bases lining up with TRBD1. The TCR originated in a human donor with Susac syndrome. Material: CD8+ T cells from PBMCs. The CDR3 loop reads CASSRDRVGGSGHEQYF. CDR3 coding DNA: TGTGCCAGCAGCCGGGACAGGGTAGGAGGTTCGGGCCACGAGCAGTACTTC.